The T cell receptor (beta chain) under discussion was sequenced for a study of cytomegalovirus exposure and HLA in healthy donors. This CDR3 contains 16 residues. Per the germline V gene, CDR1 is SGHDT and CDR2 is YYEEEE. J gave up 6 bases and V 6 bases, and 14 bases lay outside the gene matches. This clone has more than one count but fewer than ten. Its antigen is still unknown. Study results and caveats: The tendency of first-cohort TCR clusters to co-occur in the 120 or so validation repertoires was the finding of a later analysis. Many donors carried some public TCRs, although rarity characterized most TCR sequences. Reportedly, diagnosis of cytomegalovirus status by the classifier showed high specificity and sensitivity.

Clones were read by immunoSEQ multiplex PCR, and TCRdb kept only the in-frame ones, dropping some. The sample includes around 61,000 clones, just over 90% of them seen just once. This chain links TRBV5-6 with TRBJ1-2; 10 positions agree with TRBD1. Sequenced input: PBMCs. The TCR originated in a man between 18 and 29 years old in good health and CMV-seronegative. The CDR3 sequence is CASIEIDRGRSDGYTF. CDR3 bases: TGTGCCAGCATCGAAATTGACAGGGGGCGCAGTGATGGCTACACCTTC. Filled out from reference TRBV5-6 and TRBJ1-2, the complete variable domain reads DAGVTQSPTHLIKTRGQQVTLRCSPKSGHDTVSWYQQALGQGPQFIFQYYEEEERQRGNFPDRFSGHQFPNYSSELNVNALLLGDSALYLCASIEIDRGRSDGYTFGSGTRLTVV.